What follows are 19 T cell receptor beta chains derived from one specimen sequenced in a study of response to subunit inactivated influenza vaccine. TCRdb re-analysed the RT-PCR reads in MiXCR, keeping a single row per CDR3 protein. The sample consists of approximately 500,000 distinct CDR3 sequences, 10% to 15% of them appearing once. The sample was PBMCs from blood, taken roughly 48 days after vaccination. These receptors all stem from a man aged 50 or older who received an inactivated influenza vaccine.

V usage is TRBV5-1 and J usage is TRBJ2-3; 10 nucleotides agree with TRBD1. The J segment lost 1 base and the V segment lost 4 bases, leaving 6 bases of the junction unmatched. CDR1 and CDR2 from the germline V gene are SGHRS and YFSETQ. This CDR3 is built from 16 residues. CDR3 sequence: CASSPAGTGGTDTQYF. Here the CDR3 DNA reads TGCGCCAGCAGCCCCGCCGGGACAGGGGGCACAGATACGCAGTATTTT. The entire variable domain, with the rest obtained from reference TRBV5-1 and TRBJ2-3, is as follows: KAGVTQTPRYLIKTRGQQVTLSCSPISGHRSVSWYQQTPGQGLQFLFEYFSETQRNKGNFPGRFSGRQFSNSRSEMNVSTLELGDSALYLCASSPAGTGGTDTQYFGPGTRLTVL.

The chain joins TRBV6-2 or TRBV6-3 to TRBJ1-1; no clear D gene. Per the germline V gene, CDR1 is MNHEY and CDR2 is SVGEGT. This CDR3 has 14 residues. Trimming took off 6 bases at V and 0 bases at J, with 11 bases between the two ends. CDR3 bases: TGTGCCAGCAGCAACGACGTCATGAACACTGAAGCTTTCTTT. Protein: CASSNDVMNTEAFF.

This clonotype was seen a few times. The chain combines TRBV7-2 with TRBJ1-2, with D maybe TRBD1 (6 bases). Germline CDR1 is SGHTA and CDR2 is FQGNSA. Trimming took off 3 bases at V and 4 bases at J, with 18 bases between the two ends. CDR3 length equals 16 residues. The CDR3 nucleotides read TGTGCCAGCAGCTTCGCCGGGACACGGTTCTCCTATGGCTACACCTTC. Translated, it gives CASSFAGTRFSYGYTF.

In its sample, this clonotype was seen a few times. The V call is TRBV5-1, the J call TRBJ1-4; 8 nucleotides align to TRBD1. In germline, CDR1 is SGHRS, CDR2 YFSETQ. CDR3 size: 17 residues. The ends lost 2 bases at V and 0 bases at J; junction bases unmatched: 6. The CDR3 region is CASSFGTGFSTNEKLFF. The CDR3 nucleotides read TGCGCCAGCAGCTTTGGGACAGGCTTCTCAACTAATGAAAAACTGTTTTTT.

This chain joins TRBV10-3 and TRBJ2-1, with 9 bases fitting TRBD2. The trim removed 6 bases at V and 4 bases at J, leaving 7 bases unmatched. Germline assignment: CDR1 ENHRY and CDR2 SYGVKD. The CDR3 length is 15 residues. The chain's CDR3 is CAISSAGGIYNEQFF. The CDR3, as DNA: TGTGCCATCAGCAGCGCGGGGGGGATTTACAATGAGCAGTTCTTC.

This clonotype was seen repeatedly, ten times or more. V is TRBV20-1 and J is TRBJ2-1; TRBD2 aligns across 7 bases. Trimming took 1 base from V and 7 from J; bases not matched to a gene: 16. The CDR3 covers 17 residues. From germline, CDR1 is DFQATT and CDR2 SNEGSKA (reference sequence). The CDR3 bases are TGCAGTGCTAGAGGAATTTTGGCTAGCGGAGGCGCTAATGAGCAGTTCTTC. Encoded protein: CSARGILASGGANEQFF.

The chain employs TRBV6-1 and TRBJ1-6; 10 nucleotides align to TRBD1. The V and J ends lost 7 bases and 8 bases, in that order; junction bases with no gene match: 5. CDR3 length: 14 amino acids. Looked up from germline, CDR1 is MNHNS and CDR2 is SASEGT. The CDR3 coding sequence is TGTGCCAGCAAGACAGGGGGCGCGGATTCACCCCTCCACTTT. Residues: CASKTGGADSPLHF.

This clonotype was observed a handful of times. V usage is TRBV9 and J usage is TRBJ1-2; D remains ambiguous. Per the germline V gene, CDR1 is SGDLS and CDR2 is YYNGEE. V shed 3 bases and J shed 11 bases, with 23 bases lying between them. The CDR3 contains 15 residues. In DNA form, the CDR3 reads TGTGCCAGCAGCGGAATTGTCGGGCCCAAAGTAGGGTACACCTTC. Translating gives CASSGIVGPKVGYTF.

V gene TRBV19 combines with J gene TRBJ1-1; D perhaps matches TRBD1 (5 bases). The CDR3 length is 14 residues. V lost 0 bases to trimming and J lost 5 bases, with 10 bases between them. Germline loops: CDR1 LNHDA, CDR2 SQIVND (reference sequence). The CDR3 coding sequence is TGTGCCAGTAGTATAGAGTCCTCAGGGACTGAAGCTTTCTTT. Amino acid sequence: CASSIESSGTEAFF.

The V call is TRBV6-2 or TRBV6-3, the J call TRBJ2-1; TRBD2 might be the D (5 bases). Trimming took off 2 bases at V and 7 bases at J, with 9 bases between the two ends. The CDR3 length is 13 residues. Germline CDR1 reads MNHEY; CDR2 reads SVGEGT. CDR3 sequence: CASSYGEMNEQFF. The CDR3 coding sequence is TGTGCCAGCAGTTACGGGGAGATGAATGAGCAGTTCTTC.

V and J are TRBV6-5 and TRBJ1-1; D unclear. V was shortened by 0 bases and J by 6 bases, with 11 bases between the two germline ends. The CDR3 totals 14 residues. Germline values: CDR1 MNHEY, CDR2 SVGAGI. In DNA form, the CDR3 reads TGTGCCAGCAGTTACTCATCCCCCGGCGCTGAAGCTTTCTTT. Protein sequence: CASSYSSPGAEAFF.

A few counts support this clonotype. This chain joins TRBV7-9 and TRBJ2-7, with no clear D. Germline-derived CDR1 and CDR2 are SEHNR and FQNEAQ (reference sequence). The V and J ends lost 0 bases and 5 bases respectively, with 5 bases between them. The CDR3 covers 12 residues. CDR3 region: CASSLAFDEQYF. DNA of the CDR3: TGTGCCAGCAGCTTAGCGTTCGACGAGCAGTACTTC.

This clonotype was recorded a few times. The chain carries TRBV9 and TRBJ2-2; TRBD2 agrees at 10 bases. Germline-derived CDR1 and CDR2 are SGDLS and YYNGEE. The CDR3 covers 18 residues. Trimming removed 4 bases from V and 3 bases from J; junction bases left unmatched: 12. Written as DNA, the CDR3 is TGTGCCAGCAGCCCGCATTCCGGGACTAGCGATTACACCGGGGAGCTGTTTTTT. Amino acid sequence: CASSPHSGTSDYTGELFF.

CDR3: CSVEDPGRPSSFF. The CDR3 DNA reads TGCAGCGTTGAAGATCCTGGGCGCCCGTCGTCTTTCTTT. This chain joins TRBV29-1 and TRBJ1-1; no firm D call. This CDR3 is built from 13 residues. The germline V and J ends were trimmed by 0 bases and 12 bases, with 17 bases remaining between them. Germline V gene data show CDR1 as SQVTM and CDR2 as ANQGSEA.

This clonotype was detected ten times or more. The chain recombines TRBV12-3 or TRBV12-4 with TRBJ2-5; 13 positions agree with TRBD2. This CDR3 is built from 16 residues. Germline trimming cut 3 bases from V and 4 bases from J; bases unmatched to any gene: 5. The DNA for the CDR3 is TGTGCCAGCAGTTTGACTAGCGGGGGGCCTCGAGAGACCCAGTACTTC. It encodes CASSLTSGGPRETQYF.

This chain uses TRBV20-1 with TRBJ2-6; D is ambiguous. The CDR3 is made up of 18 amino acids. Trimming removed 0 bases at V and 0 bases at J, with 15 bases between. Germline CDR1 is DFQATT and CDR2 is SNEGSKA (reference sequence). The DNA for the CDR3 is TGCAGTGCTAGAGATTATGCAGGATCCTACTCTGGGGCCAACGTCCTGACTTTC. This translates into CSARDYAGSYSGANVLTF.

The chain is built from TRBV20-1 and TRBJ2-5; a possible D gene is TRBD2 (6 bases). V was pared by 6 bases and J by 5 bases, with 16 bases between. This CDR3 comprises 13 residues. Germline CDR1 and CDR2: DFQATT and SNEGSKA (reference sequence). Here the CDR3 reads CSARPLARETQYF. The CDR3 nucleotides are TGCAGTGCACGACCCCTAGCGCGGGAGACCCAGTACTTC.

This chain joins TRBV4-3 and TRBJ1-6; D remains unclear. Trimming removed 1 base at V and 7 bases at J, with 2 bases between. The CDR3 runs to 12 residues. Germline CDR1 reads LGHNA; CDR2 reads YSLEER. CDR3 region: CASSQANSPLHF. The CDR3 region has the DNA TGCGCCAGCAGCCAAGCCAATTCACCCCTCCACTTT.

V and J are TRBV7-8 and TRBJ2-3; D is ambiguous. Per the germline V gene, CDR1 is SGHVS and CDR2 is FQNEAQ. V gave up 5 bases and J gave up 0 bases, with 12 bases separating them. The CDR3 covers 15 residues. The CDR3 DNA follows: TGTGCCAGCAGCCAAGAGGTGGGAAGCACAGATACGCAGTATTTT. Translated, it gives CASSQEVGSTDTQYF.